This T cell receptor beta chain was retrieved from a study of blood T cell repertoires in COVID-19. Study-level information: Sites across the United States, Italy and Spain contributed samples from acute and convalescent COVID-19.

Trimming took 4 bases from V and 0 from J, leaving 18 bases between them. Looked up from germline, CDR1 is SGHAT and CDR2 is FQNNGV. The CDR3 is 17 residues long. As processed by the authors: Amplification from reference gene primers served as the basis for estimated nucleated cell counts. Using immunoSEQ multiplex PCR, the repertoire was profiled, and TCRdb retains in-frame clones only, with some absent. For V, J and clone size, that table is used; D and trimming come from the DNA. The sample has over 90,000 clones, about 90% seen once. Specimen: peripheral blood. The sequence was obtained from a man in his fifties in a cohort sampled during active COVID-19. This sequence joins TRBV11-2 and TRBJ1-1; D call uncertain. CDR3 in amino acids: CASSSQPPLNMNTEAFF. The CDR3, as DNA: TGTGCCAGCAGCTCTCAACCCCCCCTTAACATGAACACTGAAGCTTTCTTT.